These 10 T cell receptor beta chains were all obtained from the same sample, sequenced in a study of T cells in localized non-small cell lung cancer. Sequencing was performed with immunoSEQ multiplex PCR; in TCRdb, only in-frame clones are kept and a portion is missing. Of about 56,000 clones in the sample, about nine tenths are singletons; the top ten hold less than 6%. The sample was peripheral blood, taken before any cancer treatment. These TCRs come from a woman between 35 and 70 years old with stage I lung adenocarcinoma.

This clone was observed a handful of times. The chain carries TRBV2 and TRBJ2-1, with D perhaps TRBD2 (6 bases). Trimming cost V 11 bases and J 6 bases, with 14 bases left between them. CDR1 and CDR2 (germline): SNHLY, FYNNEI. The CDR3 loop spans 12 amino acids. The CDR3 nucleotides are TGTGCCTCCATTCGGGGAGGCAATGAGCAGTTCTTC. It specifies CASIRGGNEQFF.

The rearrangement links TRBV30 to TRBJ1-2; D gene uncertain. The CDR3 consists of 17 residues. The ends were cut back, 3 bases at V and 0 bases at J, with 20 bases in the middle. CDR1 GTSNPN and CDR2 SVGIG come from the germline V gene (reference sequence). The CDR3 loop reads CAWSPIGVTIPNYGYTF. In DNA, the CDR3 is TGTGCCTGGAGCCCGATCGGGGTAACTATCCCTAACTATGGCTACACCTTC.

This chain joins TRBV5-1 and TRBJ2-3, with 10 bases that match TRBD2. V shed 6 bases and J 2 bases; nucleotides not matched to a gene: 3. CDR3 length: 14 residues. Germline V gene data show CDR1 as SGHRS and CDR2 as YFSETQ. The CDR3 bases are TGCGCCAGCAAGCTAGCGGGGGTCACAGATACGCAGTATTTT. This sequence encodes CASKLAGVTDTQYF. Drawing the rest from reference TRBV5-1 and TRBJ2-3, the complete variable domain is KAGVTQTPRYLIKTRGQQVTLSCSPISGHRSVSWYQQTPGQGLQFLFEYFSETQRNKGNFPGRFSGRQFSNSRSEMNVSTLELGDSALYLCASKLAGVTDTQYFGPGTRLTVL.

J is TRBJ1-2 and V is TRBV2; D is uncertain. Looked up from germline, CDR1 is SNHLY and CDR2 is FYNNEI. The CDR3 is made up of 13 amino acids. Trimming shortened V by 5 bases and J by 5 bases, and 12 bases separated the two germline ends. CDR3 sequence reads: CASSSLGTYGYTF. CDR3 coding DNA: TGTGCCAGCAGTTCCCTGGGTACTTATGGCTACACCTTC.

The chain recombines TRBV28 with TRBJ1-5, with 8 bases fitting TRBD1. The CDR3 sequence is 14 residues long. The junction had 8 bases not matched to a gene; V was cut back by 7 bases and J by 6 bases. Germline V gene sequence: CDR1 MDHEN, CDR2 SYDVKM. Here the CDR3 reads CASNQGAKFQPQHF. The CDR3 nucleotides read TGTGCCAGCAACCAGGGGGCGAAGTTTCAGCCCCAGCATTTT. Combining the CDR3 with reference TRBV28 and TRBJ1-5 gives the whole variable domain DVKVTQSSRYLVKRTGEKVFLECVQDMDHENMFWYRQDPGLGLRLIYFSYDVKMKEKGDIPEGYSVSREKKERFSLILESASTNQTSMYLCASNQGAKFQPQHFGDGTRLSIL.

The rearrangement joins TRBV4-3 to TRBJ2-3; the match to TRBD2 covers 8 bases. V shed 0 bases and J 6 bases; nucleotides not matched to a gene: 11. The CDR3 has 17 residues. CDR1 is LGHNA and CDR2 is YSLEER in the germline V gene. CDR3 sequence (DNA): TGCGCCAGCAGCCAAGATTATTCGGGGGGGCCGGACGATACGCAGTATTTT. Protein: CASSQDYSGGPDDTQYF.

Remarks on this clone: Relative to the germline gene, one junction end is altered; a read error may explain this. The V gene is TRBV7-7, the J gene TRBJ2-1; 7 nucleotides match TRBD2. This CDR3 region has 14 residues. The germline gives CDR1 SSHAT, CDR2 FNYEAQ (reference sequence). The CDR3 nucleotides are TGTGCTAGCAGCCCGGGACTATCCTACAATGAGCAGTTCTTC. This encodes CASSPGLSYNEQFF.

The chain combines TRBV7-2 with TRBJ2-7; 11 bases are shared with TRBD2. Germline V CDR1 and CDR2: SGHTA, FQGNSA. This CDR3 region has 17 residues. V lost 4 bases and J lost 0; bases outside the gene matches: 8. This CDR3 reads CASSSFTSGSFSYEQYF. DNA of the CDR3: TGTGCCAGCAGCTCGTTTACTAGCGGGAGCTTCTCCTACGAGCAGTACTTC.

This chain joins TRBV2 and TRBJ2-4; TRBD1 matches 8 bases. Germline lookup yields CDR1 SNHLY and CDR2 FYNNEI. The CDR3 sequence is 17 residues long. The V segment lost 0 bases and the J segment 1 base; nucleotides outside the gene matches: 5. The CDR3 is CASSEAQGGFAKNIQYF. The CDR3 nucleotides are TGTGCCAGCAGTGAAGCACAGGGGGGTTTTGCCAAAAACATTCAGTACTTC.

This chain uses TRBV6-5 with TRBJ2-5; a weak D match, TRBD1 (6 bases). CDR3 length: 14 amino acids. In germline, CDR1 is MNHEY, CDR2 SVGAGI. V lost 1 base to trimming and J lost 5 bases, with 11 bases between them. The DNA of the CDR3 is TGTGCCAGCAGTTACTACAGGGACGGGGAGACCCAGTACTTC. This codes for CASSYYRDGETQYF.